The present TCR beta chain was sequenced within a study of shared clonotypes between healthy human individuals. Overall study context: A few men and a couple of women, aged 18 to 49, were donors.

V was shortened by 0 bases and J by 4 bases, with 12 bases between the two germline ends. Germline lookup yields CDR1 LGHNA and CDR2 YNFKEQ. This CDR3 has 15 amino acids. Researchers drew on about 94 million PBMCs for genomic DNA from unsorted samples. Genomic DNA belonging to each subset was distributed in equal measure over several immunoSEQ plates. PCR replicates from unsorted PBMC used roughly 300 ng DNA, and this amount was roughly 32,000 T cell genomes. The data were produced by immunoSEQ multiplex PCR, yet TCRdb's version contains in-frame clones alone and is incomplete. This table holds about 490,000 clones, around 78% found once.

This sequence joins TRBV4-2 and TRBJ1-2; no reliable D call. Sequencing was performed on PBMCs. The receptor was isolated from a woman in her thirties or forties in good health. Some clones in this sample may be carry-over from other donors' samples. The DNA for the CDR3 is TGTGCCAGCAGCCAAGAGCGGTCTAGTTTCTATGGCTACACCTTC. The encoded protein is CASSQERSSFYGYTF.